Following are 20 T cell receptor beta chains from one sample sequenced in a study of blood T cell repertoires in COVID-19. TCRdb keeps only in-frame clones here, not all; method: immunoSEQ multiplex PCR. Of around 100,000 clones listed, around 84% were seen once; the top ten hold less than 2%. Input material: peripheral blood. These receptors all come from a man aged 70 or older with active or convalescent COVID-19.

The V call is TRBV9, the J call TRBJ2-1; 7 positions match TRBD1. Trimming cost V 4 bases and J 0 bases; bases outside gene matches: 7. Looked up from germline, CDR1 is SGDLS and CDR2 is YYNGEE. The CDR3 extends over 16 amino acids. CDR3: CASSPGQATSYNEQFF. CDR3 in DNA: TGTGCCAGCAGCCCAGGACAGGCCACCTCCTACAATGAGCAGTTCTTC.

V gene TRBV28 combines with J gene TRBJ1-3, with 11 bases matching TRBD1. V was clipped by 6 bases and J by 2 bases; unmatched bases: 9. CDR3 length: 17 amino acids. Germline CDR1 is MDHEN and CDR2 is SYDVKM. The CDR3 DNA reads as TGTGCCAGCAGCCCCTCATGGGGACAGGGGGCTGGAAACACCATATATTTT. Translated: CASSPSWGQGAGNTIYF. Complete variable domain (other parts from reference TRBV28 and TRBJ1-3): DVKVTQSSRYLVKRTGEKVFLECVQDMDHENMFWYRQDPGLGLRLIYFSYDVKMKEKGDIPEGYSVSREKKERFSLILESASTNQTSMYLCASSPSWGQGAGNTIYFGEGSWLTVV.

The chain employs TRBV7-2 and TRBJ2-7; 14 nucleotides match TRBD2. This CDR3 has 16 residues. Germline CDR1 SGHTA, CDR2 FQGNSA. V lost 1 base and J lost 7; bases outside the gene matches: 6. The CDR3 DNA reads TGTGCCAGCAGCTTAGGGACTAGCGGGGGGCAGTTAGAGCAGTACTTC. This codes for CASSLGTSGGQLEQYF.

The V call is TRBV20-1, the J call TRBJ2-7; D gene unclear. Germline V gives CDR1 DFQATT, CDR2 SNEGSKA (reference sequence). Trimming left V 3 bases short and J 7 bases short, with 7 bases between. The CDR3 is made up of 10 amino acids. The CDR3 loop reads CSASKEEQYF. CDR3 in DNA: TGCAGTGCTAGTAAAGAGGAGCAGTACTTC.

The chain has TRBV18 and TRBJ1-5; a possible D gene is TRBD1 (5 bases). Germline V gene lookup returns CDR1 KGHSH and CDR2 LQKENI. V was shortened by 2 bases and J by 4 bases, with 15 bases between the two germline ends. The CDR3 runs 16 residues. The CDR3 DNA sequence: TGTGCCAGCTCACCAGGTCAGGGAGGCCCAAATCAGCCCCAGCATTTT. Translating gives CASSPGQGGPNQPQHF.

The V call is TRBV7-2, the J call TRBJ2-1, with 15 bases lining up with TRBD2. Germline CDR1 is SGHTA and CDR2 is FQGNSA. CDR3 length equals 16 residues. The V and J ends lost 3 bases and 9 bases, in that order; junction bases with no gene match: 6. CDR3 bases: TGTGCCAGCAGCTTTCGGACTAGCGGGGGGGTCGGTGAGCAGTTCTTC. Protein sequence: CASSFRTSGGVGEQFF.

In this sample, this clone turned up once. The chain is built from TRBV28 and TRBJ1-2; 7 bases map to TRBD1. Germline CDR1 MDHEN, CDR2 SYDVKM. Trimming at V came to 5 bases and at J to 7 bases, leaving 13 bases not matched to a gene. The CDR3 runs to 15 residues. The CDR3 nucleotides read TGTGCCAGCAGTCTCGGGACAGCCGGGATGGCTGGCTACACCTTC. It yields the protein CASSLGTAGMAGYTF.

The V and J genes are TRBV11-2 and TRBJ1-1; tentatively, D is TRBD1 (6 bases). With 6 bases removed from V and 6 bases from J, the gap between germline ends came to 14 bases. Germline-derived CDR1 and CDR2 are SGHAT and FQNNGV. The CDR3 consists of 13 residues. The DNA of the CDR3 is TGTGCCAGCAGTTTACAGGGAAGCCCTGAAGCTTTCTTT. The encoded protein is CASSLQGSPEAFF. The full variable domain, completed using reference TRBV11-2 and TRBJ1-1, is EAGVAQSPRYKIIEKRQSVAFWCNPISGHATLYWYQQILGQGPKLLIQFQNNGVVDDSQLPKDRFSAERLKGVDSTLKIQPAKLEDSAVYLCASSLQGSPEAFFGQGTRLTVV.

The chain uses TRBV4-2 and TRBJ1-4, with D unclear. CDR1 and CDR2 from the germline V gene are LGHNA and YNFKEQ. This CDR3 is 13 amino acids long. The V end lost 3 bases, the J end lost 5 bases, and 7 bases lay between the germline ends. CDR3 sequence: CASSQGLNEKLFF. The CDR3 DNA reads TGTGCCAGCAGCCAGGGCCTGAATGAAAAACTGTTTTTT.

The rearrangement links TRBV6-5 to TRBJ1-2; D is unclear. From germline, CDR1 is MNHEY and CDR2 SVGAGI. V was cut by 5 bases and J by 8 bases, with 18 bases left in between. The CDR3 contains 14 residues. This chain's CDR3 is CASSSAGGVFGYTF. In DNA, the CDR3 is TGTGCCAGCAGTAGTGCCGGAGGCGTTTTCGGCTACACCTTC.

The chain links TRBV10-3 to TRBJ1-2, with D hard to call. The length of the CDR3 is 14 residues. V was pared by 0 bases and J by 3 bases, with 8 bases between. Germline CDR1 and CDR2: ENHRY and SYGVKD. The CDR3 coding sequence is TGTGCCATCAGTGAGTCGGCCGGGTACTATGGCTACACCTTC. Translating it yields CAISESAGYYGYTF.

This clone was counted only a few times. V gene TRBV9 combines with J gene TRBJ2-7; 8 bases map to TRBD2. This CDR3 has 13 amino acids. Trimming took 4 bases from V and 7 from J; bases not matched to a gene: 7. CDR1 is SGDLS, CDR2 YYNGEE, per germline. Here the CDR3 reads CASSPFGGGEQYF. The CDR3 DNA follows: TGTGCCAGCAGCCCCTTTGGCGGGGGGGAGCAGTACTTC.

The CDR3 DNA sequence: TGTGCTAGTGGTCAGACAGGCGGATATGGCTACACCTTC. This codes for CASGQTGGYGYTF. The chain couples TRBV12-5 to TRBJ1-2, with a weak D call TRBD1 (6 bases). The CDR3 covers 13 residues. The V end lost 5 bases, the J end lost 5 bases, and 12 bases lay between the germline ends. Germline CDR1 LGHNT, CDR2 FRNRAP.

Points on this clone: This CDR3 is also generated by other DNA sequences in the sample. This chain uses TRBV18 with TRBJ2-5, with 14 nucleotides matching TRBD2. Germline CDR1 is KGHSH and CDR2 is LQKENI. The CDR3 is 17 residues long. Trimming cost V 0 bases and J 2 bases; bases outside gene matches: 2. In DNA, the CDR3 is TGTGCCAGCTCACCACCCGGACTAGCGGGGGGTCAAGAGACCCAGTACTTC. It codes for CASSPPGLAGGQETQYF. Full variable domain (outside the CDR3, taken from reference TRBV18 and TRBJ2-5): NAGVMQNPRHLVRRRGQEARLRCSPMKGHSHVYWYRQLPEEGLKFMVYLQKENIIDESGMPKERFSAEFPKEGPSILRIQQVVRGDSAAYFCASSPPGLAGGQETQYFGPGTRLLVL.

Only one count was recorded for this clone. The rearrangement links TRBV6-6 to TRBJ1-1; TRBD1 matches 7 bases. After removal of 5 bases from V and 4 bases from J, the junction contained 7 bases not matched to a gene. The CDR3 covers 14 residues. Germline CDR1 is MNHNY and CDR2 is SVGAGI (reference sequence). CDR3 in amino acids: CASSGDRVGTEAFF. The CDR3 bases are TGTGCCAGCAGTGGCGACAGGGTGGGCACTGAAGCTTTCTTT.

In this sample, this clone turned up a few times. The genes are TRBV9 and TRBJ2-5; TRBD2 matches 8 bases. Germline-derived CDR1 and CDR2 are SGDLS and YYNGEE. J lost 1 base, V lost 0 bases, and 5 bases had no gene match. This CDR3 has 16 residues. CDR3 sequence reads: CASSVGAGGIQETQYF. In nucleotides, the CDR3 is TGTGCCAGCAGCGTAGGGGCGGGGGGCATCCAAGAGACCCAGTACTTC.

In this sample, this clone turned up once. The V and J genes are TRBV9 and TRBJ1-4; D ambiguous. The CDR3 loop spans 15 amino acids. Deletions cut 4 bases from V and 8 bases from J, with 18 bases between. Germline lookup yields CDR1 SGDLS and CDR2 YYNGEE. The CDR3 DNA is TGTGCCAGCAGCCTTAGTGGAGTGTGGAACGAAAAACTGTTTTTT. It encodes CASSLSGVWNEKLFF.

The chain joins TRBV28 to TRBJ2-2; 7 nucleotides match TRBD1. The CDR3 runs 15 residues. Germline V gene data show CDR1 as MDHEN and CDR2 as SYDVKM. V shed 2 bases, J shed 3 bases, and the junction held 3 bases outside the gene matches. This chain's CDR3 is CASSLVTGDTGELFF. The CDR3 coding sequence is TGTGCCAGCAGTTTAGTTACAGGGGACACCGGGGAGCTGTTTTTT.

As DNA, the CDR3 is TGTGCCAGCAGCGAAAGGACAGGGGGCAGTGAAAAACTGTTTTTT. Amino acid sequence: CASSERTGGSEKLFF. J is TRBJ1-4 and V is TRBV9; TRBD1 aligns across 11 bases. The CDR3 consists of 15 residues. V lost 3 bases and J lost 7; bases outside the gene matches: 5. Germline-derived CDR1 and CDR2 are SGDLS and YYNGEE. Together with reference TRBV9 and TRBJ1-4, the CDR3 gives the full variable domain: DSGVTQTPKHLITATGQRVTLRCSPRSGDLSVYWYQQSLDQGLQFLIQYYNGEERAKGNILERFSAQQFPDLHSELNLSSLELGDSALYFCASSERTGGSEKLFFGSGTQLSVL.

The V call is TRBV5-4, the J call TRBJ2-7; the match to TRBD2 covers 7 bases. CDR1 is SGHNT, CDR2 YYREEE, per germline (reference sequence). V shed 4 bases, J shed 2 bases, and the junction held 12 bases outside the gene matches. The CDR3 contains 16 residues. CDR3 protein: CASSPQPTSTTYEQYF. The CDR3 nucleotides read TGTGCCAGCAGCCCCCAGCCGACTAGCACTACCTACGAGCAGTACTTC.